This paragraph reports one T cell receptor (beta chain). The data stem from a study of blood T cell repertoires in COVID-19. The CDR3 covers 15 residues. The germline V gene has CDR1 ENHRY and CDR2 SYGVKD. Trimming took off 9 bases at V and 3 bases at J, with 18 bases between the two ends. The method was immunoSEQ multiplex PCR; TCRdb's version includes in-frame clones alone and lacks a portion of them. The table lists fewer than 90,000 clones, about 85% of them singletons. The chain links TRBV10-3 to TRBJ1-3; D may be TRBD1 (6 bases). The source of this sequence is a male donor with acute or convalescent COVID-19. Input material: peripheral blood. CDR3 protein: CAIRADRDLGNTIYF. The CDR3 region has the DNA TGTGCCATTCGGGCGGACAGAGACCTTGGAAACACCATATATTTT.